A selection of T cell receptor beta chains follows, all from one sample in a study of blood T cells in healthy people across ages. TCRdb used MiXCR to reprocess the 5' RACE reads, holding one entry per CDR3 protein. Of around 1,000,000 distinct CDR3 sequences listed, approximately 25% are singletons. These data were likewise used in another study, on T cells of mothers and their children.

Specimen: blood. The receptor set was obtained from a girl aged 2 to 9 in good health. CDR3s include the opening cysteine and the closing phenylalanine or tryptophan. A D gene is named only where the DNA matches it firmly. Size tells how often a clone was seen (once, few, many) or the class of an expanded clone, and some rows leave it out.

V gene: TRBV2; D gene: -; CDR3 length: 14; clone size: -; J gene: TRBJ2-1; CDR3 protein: CAFPSGGSYNEQFF; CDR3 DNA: TGTGCCTTCCCAAGCGGCGGCTCCTACAATGAGCAGTTCTTC
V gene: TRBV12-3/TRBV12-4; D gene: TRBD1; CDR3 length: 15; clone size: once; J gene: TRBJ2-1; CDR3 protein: CASSSRQGDVNEQFF; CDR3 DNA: TGTGCCAGCAGTTCTAGACAGGGTGATGTGAATGAGCAGTTCTTC
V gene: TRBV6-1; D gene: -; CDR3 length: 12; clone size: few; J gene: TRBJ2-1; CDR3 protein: CASTLPGTEQFF; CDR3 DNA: TGTGCCAGCACTTTGCCCGGGACGGAGCAGTTCTTC
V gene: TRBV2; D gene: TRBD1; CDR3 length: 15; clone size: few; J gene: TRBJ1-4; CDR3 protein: CATEISGTGDEKLFF; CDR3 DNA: TGTGCCACCGAAATCTCCGGGACAGGGGATGAAAAACTGTTTTTT
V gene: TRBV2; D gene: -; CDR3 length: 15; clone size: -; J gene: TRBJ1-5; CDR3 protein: CASTSYWGSSQPQHF; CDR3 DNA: TGTGCCAGCACATCATACTGGGGTAGCAGTCAGCCCCAGCATTTT
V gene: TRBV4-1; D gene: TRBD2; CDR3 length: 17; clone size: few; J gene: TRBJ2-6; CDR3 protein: CASSQSGGTTGANVLTF; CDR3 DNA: TGCGCCAGCAGCCAATCGGGGGGGACAACTGGGGCCAACGTCCTGACTTTC
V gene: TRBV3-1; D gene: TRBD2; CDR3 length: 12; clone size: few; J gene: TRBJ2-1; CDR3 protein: CASSWGLLEQFF; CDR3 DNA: TGTGCCAGCAGCTGGGGACTATTGGAGCAGTTCTTC
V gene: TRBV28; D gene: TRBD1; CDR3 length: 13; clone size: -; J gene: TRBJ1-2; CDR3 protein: CASRTGLGAFYTF; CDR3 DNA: TGTGCCAGCCGGACAGGGTTGGGGGCTTTCTACACCTTC
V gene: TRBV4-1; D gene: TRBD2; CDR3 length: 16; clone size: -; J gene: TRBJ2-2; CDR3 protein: CASSQGAGGNTGELFF; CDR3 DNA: TGCGCCAGCAGCCAAGGAGCGGGAGGTAACACCGGGGAGCTGTTTTTT
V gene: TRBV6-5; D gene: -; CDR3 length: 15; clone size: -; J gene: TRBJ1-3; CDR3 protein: CASAATGGSGNTIYF; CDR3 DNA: TGTGCCAGCGCTGCAACAGGAGGTTCTGGAAACACCATATATTTT
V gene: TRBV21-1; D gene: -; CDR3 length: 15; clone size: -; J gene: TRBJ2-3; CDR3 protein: CASRFKREDEDTQYF; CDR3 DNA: TGTGCCAGCAGGTTCAAGCGGGAGGATGAGGATACGCAGTATTTT
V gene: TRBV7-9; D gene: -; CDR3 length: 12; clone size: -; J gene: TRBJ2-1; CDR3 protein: CASSAPDNEQFF; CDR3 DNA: TGTGCCAGCAGCGCACCGGACAATGAGCAGTTCTTC
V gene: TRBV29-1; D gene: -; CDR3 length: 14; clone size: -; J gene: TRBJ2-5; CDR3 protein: CSVDSQGGQETQYF; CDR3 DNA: TGCAGCGTAGACTCCCAGGGGGGGCAGGAGACCCAGTACTTC
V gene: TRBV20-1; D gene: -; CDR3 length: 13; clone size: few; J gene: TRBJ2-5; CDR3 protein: CSARDHREETQYF; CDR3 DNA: TGCAGTGCTAGGGACCACAGGGAAGAGACCCAGTACTTC
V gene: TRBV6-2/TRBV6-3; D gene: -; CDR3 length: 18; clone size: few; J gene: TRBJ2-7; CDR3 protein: CASSYSVGPSKAPYEQYF; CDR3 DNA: TGTGCCAGCAGTTACTCTGTGGGGCCCTCCAAGGCCCCCTACGAGCAGTACTTC
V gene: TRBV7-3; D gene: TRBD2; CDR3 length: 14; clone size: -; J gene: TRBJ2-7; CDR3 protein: CASSLAGDSREQYF; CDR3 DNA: TGTGCCAGCAGCCTAGCGGGGGACTCGCGTGAGCAGTACTTC
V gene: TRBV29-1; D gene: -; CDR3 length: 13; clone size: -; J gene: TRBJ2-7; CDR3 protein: CSVGPDLTYEQYF; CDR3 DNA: TGCAGCGTTGGCCCGGACTTAACCTACGAGCAGTACTTC
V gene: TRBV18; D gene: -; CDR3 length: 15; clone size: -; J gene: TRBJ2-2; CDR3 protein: CASSPLGGNAGELFF; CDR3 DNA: TGTGCCAGCTCACCGTTGGGGGGCAACGCCGGGGAGCTGTTTTTT
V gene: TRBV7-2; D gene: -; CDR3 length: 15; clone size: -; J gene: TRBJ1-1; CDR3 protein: CASSDGGGRGTEAFF; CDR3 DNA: TGTGCCAGCAGCGACGGTGGGGGGCGCGGCACTGAAGCTTTCTTT
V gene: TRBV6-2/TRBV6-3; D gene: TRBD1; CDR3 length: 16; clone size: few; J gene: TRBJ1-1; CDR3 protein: CASSFDPRQGSTEAFF; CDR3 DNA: TGTGCCAGCAGTTTCGATCCTAGACAGGGAAGCACTGAAGCTTTCTTT
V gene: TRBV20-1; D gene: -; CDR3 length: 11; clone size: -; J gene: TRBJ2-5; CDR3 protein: CSGGFEETQYF; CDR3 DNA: TGCAGTGGGGGCTTTGAAGAGACCCAGTACTTC
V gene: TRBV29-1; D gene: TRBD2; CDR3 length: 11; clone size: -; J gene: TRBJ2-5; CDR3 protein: CTGLAGETQYF; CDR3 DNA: TGCACCGGACTAGCCGGAGAGACCCAGTACTTC
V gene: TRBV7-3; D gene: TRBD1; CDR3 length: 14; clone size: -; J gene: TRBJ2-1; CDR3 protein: CASSHRGAGNEQFF; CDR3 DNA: TGTGCCAGCAGCCACAGGGGCGCAGGCAATGAGCAGTTCTTC
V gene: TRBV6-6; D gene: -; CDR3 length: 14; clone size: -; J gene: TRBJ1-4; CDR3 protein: CASSAWVSAEKLFF; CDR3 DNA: TGTGCCAGCAGTGCCTGGGTGTCCGCTGAAAAACTGTTTTTT
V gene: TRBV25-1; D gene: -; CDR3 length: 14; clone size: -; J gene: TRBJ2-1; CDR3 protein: CASSEIRPGNEQFF; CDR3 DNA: TGTGCCAGCAGTGAAATTCGGCCGGGGAATGAGCAGTTCTTC
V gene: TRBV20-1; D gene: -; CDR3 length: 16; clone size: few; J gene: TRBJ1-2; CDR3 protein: CSVPDRGIGTNYGYTF; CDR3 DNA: TGCAGTGTACCGGATCGGGGTATAGGGACAAACTATGGCTACACCTTC
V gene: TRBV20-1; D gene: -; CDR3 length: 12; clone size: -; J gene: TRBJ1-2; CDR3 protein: CSATHWRHGYTF; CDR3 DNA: TGCAGTGCTACCCACTGGAGACATGGCTACACCTTC
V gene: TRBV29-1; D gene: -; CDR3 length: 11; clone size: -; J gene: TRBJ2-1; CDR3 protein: CSVLLNNEQFF; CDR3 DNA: TGCAGCGTCCTACTAAACAATGAGCAGTTCTTC
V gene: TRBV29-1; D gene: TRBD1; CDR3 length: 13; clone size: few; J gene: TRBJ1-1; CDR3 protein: CSAPRQGVPEAFF; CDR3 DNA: TGCAGCGCCCCGAGGCAGGGGGTGCCTGAAGCTTTCTTT
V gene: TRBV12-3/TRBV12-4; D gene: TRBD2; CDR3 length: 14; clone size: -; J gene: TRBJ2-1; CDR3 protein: CASSFGLAGNEQFF; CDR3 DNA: TGTGCCAGCAGTTTCGGACTAGCGGGCAATGAGCAGTTCTTC
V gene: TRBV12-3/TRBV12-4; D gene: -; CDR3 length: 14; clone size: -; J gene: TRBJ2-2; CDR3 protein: CASSLIQVTGELFF; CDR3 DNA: TGTGCCAGCAGTTTAATTCAGGTTACCGGGGAGCTGTTTTTT
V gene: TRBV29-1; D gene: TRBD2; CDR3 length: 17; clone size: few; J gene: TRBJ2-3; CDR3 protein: CSVEGPGLEIPTDTQYF; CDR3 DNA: TGCAGCGTTGAAGGACCAGGACTAGAGATACCCACAGATACGCAGTATTTT
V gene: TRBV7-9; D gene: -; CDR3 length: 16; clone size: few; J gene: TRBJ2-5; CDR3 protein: CASTTFEGEGQETQYF; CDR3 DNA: TGTGCCAGCACCACCTTCGAGGGCGAAGGACAAGAGACCCAGTACTTC
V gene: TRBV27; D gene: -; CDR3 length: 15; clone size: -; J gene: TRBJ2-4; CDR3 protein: CASSPSRLAKNIQYF; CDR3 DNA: TGTGCCAGCAGTCCCTCTCGGCTAGCCAAAAACATTCAGTACTTC
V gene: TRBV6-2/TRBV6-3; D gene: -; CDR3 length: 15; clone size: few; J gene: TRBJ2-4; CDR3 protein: CATRAALLAKNIQYF; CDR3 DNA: TGTGCCACTCGGGCGGCACTGCTAGCCAAAAACATTCAGTACTTC
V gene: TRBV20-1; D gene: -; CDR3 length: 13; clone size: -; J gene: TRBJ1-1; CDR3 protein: CSARGELNTEAFF; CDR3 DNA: TGCAGTGCTAGAGGGGAGCTTAACACTGAAGCTTTCTTT
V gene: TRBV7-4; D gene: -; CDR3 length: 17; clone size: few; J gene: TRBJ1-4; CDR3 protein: CASSLVRETDRHEKLFF; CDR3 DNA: TGTGCCAGCAGCTTAGTCCGCGAGACAGACCGTCATGAAAAACTGTTTTTT
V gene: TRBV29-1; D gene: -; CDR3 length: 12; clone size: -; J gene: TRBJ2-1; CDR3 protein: CSVDGVRNEQFF; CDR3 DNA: TGCAGCGTTGATGGGGTGAGAAATGAGCAGTTCTTC
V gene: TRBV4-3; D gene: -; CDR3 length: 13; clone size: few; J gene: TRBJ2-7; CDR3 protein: CASSQDTAKEQYF; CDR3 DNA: TGCGCCAGCAGCCAAGACACAGCTAAGGAGCAGTACTTC
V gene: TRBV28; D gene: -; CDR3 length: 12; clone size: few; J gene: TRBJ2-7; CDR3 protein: CAIQKGGYEQYF; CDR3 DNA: TGTGCCATCCAAAAGGGGGGCTACGAGCAGTACTTC
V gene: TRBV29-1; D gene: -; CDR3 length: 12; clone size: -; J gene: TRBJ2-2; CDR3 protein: CSVEKAPGELFF; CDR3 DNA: TGCAGCGTTGAGAAGGCGCCCGGGGAGCTGTTTTTT
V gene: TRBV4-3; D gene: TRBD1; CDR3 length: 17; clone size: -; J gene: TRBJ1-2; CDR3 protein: CASSPTGDPTSRDGYTF; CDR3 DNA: TGCGCCAGCAGCCCGACAGGGGACCCAACCTCGAGGGATGGCTACACCTTC
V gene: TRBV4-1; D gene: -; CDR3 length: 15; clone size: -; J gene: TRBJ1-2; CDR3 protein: CASSQGVPAGDGYTF; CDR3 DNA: TGCGCCAGCAGCCAAGGGGTCCCAGCGGGGGATGGCTACACCTTC
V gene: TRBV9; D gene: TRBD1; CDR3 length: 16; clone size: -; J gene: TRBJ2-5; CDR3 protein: CASSSRDRGGEETQYF; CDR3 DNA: TGTGCCAGCAGCTCCCGGGACAGGGGCGGAGAAGAGACCCAGTACTTC
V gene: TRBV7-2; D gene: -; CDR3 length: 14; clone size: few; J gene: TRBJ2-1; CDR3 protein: CASSPMGLYNEQFF; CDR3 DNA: TGTGCCAGCAGCCCGATGGGACTCTACAATGAGCAGTTCTTC